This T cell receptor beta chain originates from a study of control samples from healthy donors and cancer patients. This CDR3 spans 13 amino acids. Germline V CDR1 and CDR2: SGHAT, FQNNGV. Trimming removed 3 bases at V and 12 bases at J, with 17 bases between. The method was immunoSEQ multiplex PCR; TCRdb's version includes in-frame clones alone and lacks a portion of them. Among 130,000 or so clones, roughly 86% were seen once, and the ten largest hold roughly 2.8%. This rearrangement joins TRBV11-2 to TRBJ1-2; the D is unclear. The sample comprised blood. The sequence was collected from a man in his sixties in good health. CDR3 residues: CASSLSSTPVHTF. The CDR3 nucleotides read TGTGCCAGCAGCTTGTCCTCGACCCCTGTCCACACCTTC.